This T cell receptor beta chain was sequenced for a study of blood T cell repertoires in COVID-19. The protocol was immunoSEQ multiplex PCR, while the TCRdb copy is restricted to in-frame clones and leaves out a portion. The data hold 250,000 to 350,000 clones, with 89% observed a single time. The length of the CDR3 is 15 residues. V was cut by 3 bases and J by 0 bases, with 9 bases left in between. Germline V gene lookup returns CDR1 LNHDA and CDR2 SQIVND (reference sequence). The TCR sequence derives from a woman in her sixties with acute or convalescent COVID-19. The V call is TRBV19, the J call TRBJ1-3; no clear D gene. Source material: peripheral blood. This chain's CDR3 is CASSIRRSSGNTIYF. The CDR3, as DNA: TGTGCCAGTAGTATCAGGAGGAGCTCTGGAAACACCATATATTTT.